These 23 T cell receptor beta chains originate from one sample sequenced in a study of T-cell memory formation after mild COVID-19. One entry per CDR3 protein, called by TCRdb with MiXCR from the 5' RACE reads. The table records around 190,000 distinct CDR3 sequences, approximately 17% of them present only once. Sequencing was carried out using PBMCs or a T cell subset sorted from them (not recorded which). The receptors come from a man between 18 and 35 years old who had mild COVID-19 (a few samples of this study predate the infection). Cell type and time point are not known.

This clonotype occurred a few times. This chain uses TRBV7-9 with TRBJ1-2; unclear D gene. Trimming pared 3 bases from V and 0 bases from J, leaving 8 bases between. The CDR3 runs 14 residues. Germline CDR1 SEHNR, CDR2 FQNEAQ (reference sequence). CDR3 DNA: TGTGCCAGCAGCTTCCCCGAGGCTAACTATGGCTACACCTTC. Encoded protein: CASSFPEANYGYTF.

In its sample, this clonotype was seen a few times. CDR3 DNA sequence: TGTGCCAGCAGCTTTCGGTCCCTAGGACTGTTTTTT. As protein: CASSFRSLGLFF. J is TRBJ1-4 and V is TRBV7-9, with unresolved D. CDR3 length: 12 amino acids. CDR1 and CDR2 (germline): SEHNR, FQNEAQ (reference sequence). The V end lost 3 bases, the J end lost 13 bases, and 12 bases lay between the germline ends. The variable domain in full, completed from reference TRBV7-9 and TRBJ1-4, reads DTGVSQNPRHKITKRGQNVTFRCDPISEHNRLYWYRQTLGQGPEFLTYFQNEAQLEKSRLLSDRFSAERPKGSFSTLEIQRTEQGDSAMYLCASSFRSLGLFFGSGTQLSVL.

On this clonotype: Its ends do not fully match the called genes, so a read error is possible. The genes are TRBV7-9 and TRBJ2-1; the D gene is possibly TRBD1 (5 bases). The CDR3 is 14 residues long. Germline V gives CDR1 SEHNR, CDR2 FQNEAQ (reference sequence). For the CDR3, the DNA is TGTGCCACCAGCTTATCAGGGCCCTACAATGAGCAGTTCTTC. Residues: CATSLSGPYNEQFF.

V and J are TRBV4-1 and TRBJ2-7; D gene uncertain. This CDR3 spans 12 amino acids. Trimming took 5 bases from V and 3 from J, leaving 8 bases between them. Germline CDR1 reads MGHRA; CDR2 reads YSYEKL. The CDR3 DNA reads as TGCGCCAGCAGCGAAGGGATCTACGAGCAGTACTTC. Its translation: CASSEGIYEQYF.

This clonotype has at least ten counts. The gene calls are TRBV5-1 and TRBJ2-3, with unresolved D. The ends were cut back, 1 base at V and 0 bases at J, with 6 bases in the middle. Germline V lookup: CDR1 SGHRS, CDR2 YFSETQ. This CDR3 is built from 14 residues. In DNA, the CDR3 is TGCGCCAGCAGCTTGACGAGCAGCACAGATACGCAGTATTTT. It is translated as CASSLTSSTDTQYF.

The sample holds a few counts of this clonotype. This rearrangement joins TRBV20-1 to TRBJ2-2, with 7 bases identical to TRBD1. Unmatched junction bases numbered 4, after V lost 4 bases and J lost 2 bases. Germline CDR1 DFQATT, CDR2 SNEGSKA (reference sequence). CDR3 length: 14 amino acids. The CDR3 nucleotides read TGCAGTGCTACCGACAGGGCCAACACCGGGGAGCTGTTTTTT. Its protein is CSATDRANTGELFF.

In this sample, this clonotype turned up many times. The V and J genes are TRBV7-2 and TRBJ2-5; TRBD2 might be the D (6 bases). The germline CDR1 and CDR2 sequences are SGHTA and FQGNSA. The CDR3 spans 15 residues. V was cut by 4 bases and J by 2 bases, with 14 bases left in between. Here the CDR3 DNA reads TGTGCCAGCAGCTCATACGGGGGAATACAAGAGACCCAGTACTTC. It yields the protein CASSSYGGIQETQYF.

This clonotype appeared a few times. The genes are TRBV7-2 and TRBJ2-5, with 11 bases identical to TRBD2. Germline CDR1 is SGHTA and CDR2 is FQGNSA. Trimming took 2 bases from V and 2 from J; bases not matched to a gene: 7. The CDR3 totals 17 residues. CDR3 loop: CASSLMYIAGGQETQYF. In DNA form, the CDR3 reads TGTGCCAGCAGCTTAATGTATATAGCGGGGGGGCAAGAGACCCAGTACTTC.

This clonotype was counted at least ten times. The chain links TRBV12-3 or TRBV12-4 to TRBJ1-5; D might be TRBD1 (5 bases). CDR3 size: 15 residues. With 1 base removed from V and 4 bases from J, the gap between germline ends came to 11 bases. CDR3 in DNA: TGTGCCAGCAGTTTAGGAGGTCGGACAAATCAGCCCCAGCATTTT. Its protein is CASSLGGRTNQPQHF.

This clonotype was picked up a small number of times. The chain combines TRBV5-4 with TRBJ2-1; no clear D. This CDR3 has 13 residues. Trimming stripped 1 base from V and 7 bases from J, with 9 bases between. Germline V gene data show CDR1 as SGHNT and CDR2 as YYREEE (reference sequence). The CDR3 here is CASSLNLENEQFF. The CDR3 region has the DNA TGTGCCAGCAGCTTGAACCTAGAGAATGAGCAGTTCTTC.

This clonotype was seen only a few times. The V gene is TRBV6-5, the J gene TRBJ1-2; TRBD1 agrees at 8 bases. The CDR3 extends over 15 amino acids. Looked up from germline, CDR1 is MNHEY and CDR2 is SVGAGI. J lost 2 bases, V lost 5 bases, and 7 bases had no gene match. The CDR3 protein is CASSTRTGQNYGYTF. In nucleotides, the CDR3 is TGTGCCAGCAGTACCCGGACAGGGCAGAACTATGGCTACACCTTC.

J is TRBJ2-7 and V is TRBV7-6; D ambiguous. Trimming took off 6 bases at V and 5 bases at J, with 8 bases between the two ends. This CDR3 comprises 11 residues. Germline-derived CDR1 and CDR2 are SGHVS and FNYEAQ. The CDR3 reads CASSSLDEQYF. Here the CDR3 DNA reads TGTGCCAGCAGTTCCCTGGACGAGCAGTACTTC.

This chain uses TRBV6-2 or TRBV6-3 with TRBJ1-1; D is perhaps TRBD1 (5 bases). The ends were cut back, 2 bases at V and 6 bases at J, with 16 bases in the middle. CDR1 and CDR2 (germline): MNHEY, SVGEGT. The CDR3 extends over 15 amino acids. The CDR3 sequence is CASSYGQGRMSEAFF. The CDR3 coding sequence is TGTGCCAGCAGTTACGGCCAGGGCAGGATGTCTGAAGCTTTCTTT.

The CDR3 reads CSARDPWATKEKLFF. The CDR3 DNA reads TGCAGTGCTAGAGATCCATGGGCAACGAAAGAAAAACTGTTTTTT. The V call is TRBV20-1, the J call TRBJ1-4; D gene ambiguous. This CDR3 has 15 amino acids. Trimming removed 0 bases from V and 8 bases from J, with 16 bases in between. Germline-derived CDR1 and CDR2 are DFQATT and SNEGSKA (reference sequence).

The chain links TRBV20-1 to TRBJ1-5, with no clear D. V lost 1 base to trimming and J lost 1 base, with 8 bases between them. CDR1 DFQATT and CDR2 SNEGSKA come from the germline V gene (reference sequence). CDR3 length equals 14 residues. CDR3 in amino acids: CSARAGSSNQPQHF. Written as DNA, the CDR3 is TGCAGTGCTAGAGCCGGGTCGAGCAATCAGCCCCAGCATTTT.

This clonotype was detected only a few times. V and J are TRBV12-3 or TRBV12-4 and TRBJ2-2; 8 nucleotides align to TRBD2. There are 15 residues in the CDR3. The J segment lost 0 bases and the V segment lost 6 bases, leaving 3 bases of the junction unmatched. The CDR3 loop is CASRYSGANTGELFF. DNA of the CDR3: TGTGCCAGCAGATATAGCGGGGCGAACACCGGGGAGCTGTTTTTT.

This clonotype was detected only a few times. The genes are TRBV12-3 or TRBV12-4 and TRBJ2-5, with 7 bases identical to TRBD1. The CDR3 contains 13 residues. V gave up 6 bases and J gave up 9 bases; unmatched junction bases: 10. For the CDR3, the DNA is TGTGCCAGCAGCCCTCACCGACAGGGAGCCCAGTACTTC. It specifies CASSPHRQGAQYF.

The rearrangement links TRBV4-1 to TRBJ1-2; D is unclear. The CDR3 sequence is 15 residues long. Between the trimmed V and J ends, which lost 2 bases and 6 bases, there was a span of 16 bases. Germline loops: CDR1 MGHRA, CDR2 YSYEKL. The CDR3 sequence: CASSQPTTASDGYTF. In DNA form, the CDR3 reads TGCGCCAGCAGCCAACCCACGACGGCTTCGGATGGCTACACCTTC.

This clonotype was counted only a few times. The chain combines TRBV6-2 or TRBV6-3 with TRBJ2-5; weak D call: TRBD1 (5 bases). The CDR3 contains 11 residues. Trimming took 8 bases from V and 7 from J, leaving 11 bases between them. CDR1 and CDR2 (germline): MNHEY, SVGEGT. Here the CDR3 reads CASGAFGTQYF. CDR3 in DNA: TGTGCCAGCGGGGCCTTCGGGACCCAGTACTTC.

The gene calls are TRBV29-1 and TRBJ2-3; TRBD2 aligns across 9 bases. CDR1 and CDR2 (germline): SQVTM, ANQGSEA. This CDR3 spans 14 amino acids. J was trimmed by 6 bases and V by 3 bases; bases with no gene match: 7. The CDR3 DNA reads as TGCAGCGTTGACGGGCGGGGGGGCGTCGATACGCAGTATTTT. Translation gives CSVDGRGGVDTQYF.

This clonotype was picked up a small number of times. This chain joins TRBV7-2 and TRBJ1-3; no reliable D call. V lost 5 bases to trimming and J lost 8 bases, with 19 bases between them. Germline values: CDR1 SGHTA, CDR2 FQGNSA. This CDR3 is 15 amino acids long. The CDR3 sequence: CASSAGNYPGYTIYF. The CDR3 bases are TGTGCCAGCAGCGCAGGAAACTACCCGGGATACACCATATATTTT.

The rearrangement uses TRBV24-1 and TRBJ2-3, with D unresolved. The CDR3 sequence is 13 residues long. The germline gives CDR1 KGHDR, CDR2 SFDVKD. V lost 1 base, J lost 5 bases, and 6 bases lay in between. The CDR3 loop is CATSDLTGDTQYF. The CDR3 region has the DNA TGTGCCACCAGTGATTTAACGGGAGATACGCAGTATTTT.

In this sample, this clonotype turned up a few times. The chain links TRBV18 to TRBJ2-7, with D perhaps assigned TRBD1 or TRBD2 (6 bases each). Germline V lookup: CDR1 KGHSH, CDR2 LQKENI. CDR3 length: 13 amino acids. V was cut by 3 bases and J by 2 bases, with 8 bases left in between. The CDR3, as DNA: TGTGCCAGCTCACCCGGGGGCACCTACGAGCAGTACGTC. This sequence encodes CASSPGGTYEQYV.